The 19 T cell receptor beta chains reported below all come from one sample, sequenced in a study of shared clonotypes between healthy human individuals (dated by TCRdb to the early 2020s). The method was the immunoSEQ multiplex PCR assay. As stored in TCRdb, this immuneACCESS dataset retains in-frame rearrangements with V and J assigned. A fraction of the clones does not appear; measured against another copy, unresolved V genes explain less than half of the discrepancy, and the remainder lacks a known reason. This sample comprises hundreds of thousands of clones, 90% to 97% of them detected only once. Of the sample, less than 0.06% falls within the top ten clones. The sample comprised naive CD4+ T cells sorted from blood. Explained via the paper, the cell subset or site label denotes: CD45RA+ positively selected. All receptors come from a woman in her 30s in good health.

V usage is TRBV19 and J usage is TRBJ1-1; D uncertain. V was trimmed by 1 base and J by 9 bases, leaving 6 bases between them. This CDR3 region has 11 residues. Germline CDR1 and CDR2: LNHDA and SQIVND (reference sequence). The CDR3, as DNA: TGTGCCAGTAGTATAGGGCTACAAGCTTTCTTT. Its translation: CASSIGLQAFF.

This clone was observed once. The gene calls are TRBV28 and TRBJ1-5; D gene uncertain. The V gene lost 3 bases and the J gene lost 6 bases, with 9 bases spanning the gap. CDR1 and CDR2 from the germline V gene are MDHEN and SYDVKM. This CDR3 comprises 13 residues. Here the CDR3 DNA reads TGTGCCAGCAGTTTTGGTATAGGTCAGCCCCAGCATTTT. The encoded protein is CASSFGIGQPQHF. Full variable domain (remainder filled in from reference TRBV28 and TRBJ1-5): DVKVTQSSRYLVKRTGEKVFLECVQDMDHENMFWYRQDPGLGLRLIYFSYDVKMKEKGDIPEGYSVSREKKERFSLILESASTNQTSMYLCASSFGIGQPQHFGDGTRLSIL.

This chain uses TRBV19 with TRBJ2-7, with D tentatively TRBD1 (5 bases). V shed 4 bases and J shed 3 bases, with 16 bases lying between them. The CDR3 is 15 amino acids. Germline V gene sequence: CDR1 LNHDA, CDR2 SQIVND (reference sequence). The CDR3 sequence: CASSTPVAGRYEQYF. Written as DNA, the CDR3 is TGTGCCAGTAGTACCCCCGTAGCAGGGCGCTACGAGCAGTACTTC.

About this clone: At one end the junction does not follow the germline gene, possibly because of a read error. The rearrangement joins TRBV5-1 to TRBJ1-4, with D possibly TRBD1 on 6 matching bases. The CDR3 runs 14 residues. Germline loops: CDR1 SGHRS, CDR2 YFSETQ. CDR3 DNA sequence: TGCGCCAGCAGATTGGGGGTCAGGGGCGAAAAACTGTTTTTT. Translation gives CASRLGVRGEKLFF.

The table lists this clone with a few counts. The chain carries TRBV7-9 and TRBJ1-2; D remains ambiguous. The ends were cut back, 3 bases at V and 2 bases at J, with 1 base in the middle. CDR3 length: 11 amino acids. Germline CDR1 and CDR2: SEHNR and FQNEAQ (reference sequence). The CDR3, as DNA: TGTGCCAGCAGCTTGAACTATGGCTACACCTTC. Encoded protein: CASSLNYGYTF.

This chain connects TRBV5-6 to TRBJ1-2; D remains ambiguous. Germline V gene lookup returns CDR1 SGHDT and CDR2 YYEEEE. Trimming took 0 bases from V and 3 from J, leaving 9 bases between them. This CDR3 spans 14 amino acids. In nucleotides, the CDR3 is TGTGCCAGCAGCTTGGCCGGTCTGCACTATGGCTACACCTTC. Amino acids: CASSLAGLHYGYTF.

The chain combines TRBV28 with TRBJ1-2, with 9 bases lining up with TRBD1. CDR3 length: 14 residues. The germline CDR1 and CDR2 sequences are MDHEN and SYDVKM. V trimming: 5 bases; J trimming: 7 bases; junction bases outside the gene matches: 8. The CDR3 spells CASSTPQGAGGYTF. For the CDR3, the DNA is TGTGCCAGCAGTACTCCACAGGGGGCGGGTGGCTACACCTTC.

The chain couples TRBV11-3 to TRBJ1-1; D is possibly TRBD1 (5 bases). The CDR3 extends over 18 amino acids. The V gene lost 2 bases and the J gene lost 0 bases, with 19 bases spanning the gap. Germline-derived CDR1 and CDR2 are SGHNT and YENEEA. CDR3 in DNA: TGTGCCAGCAGCTTATCCCCGGACACTAAGATTTTGAACACTGAAGCTTTCTTT. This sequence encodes CASSLSPDTKILNTEAFF.

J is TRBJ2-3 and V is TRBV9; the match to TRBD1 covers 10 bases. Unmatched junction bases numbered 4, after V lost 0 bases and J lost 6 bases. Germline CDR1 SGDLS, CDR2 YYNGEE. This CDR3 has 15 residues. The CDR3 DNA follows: TGTGCCAGCAGCGTAGGACAGGGGGCGGCGGATACGCAGTATTTT. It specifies CASSVGQGAADTQYF.

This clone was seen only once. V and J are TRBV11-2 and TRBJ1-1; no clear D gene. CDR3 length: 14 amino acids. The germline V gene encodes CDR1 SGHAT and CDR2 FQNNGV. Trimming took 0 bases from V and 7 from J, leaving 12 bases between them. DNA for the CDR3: TGTGCCAGCAGCTTAGAGGGCGGAATTGGTGAAGCTTTCTTT. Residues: CASSLEGGIGEAFF.

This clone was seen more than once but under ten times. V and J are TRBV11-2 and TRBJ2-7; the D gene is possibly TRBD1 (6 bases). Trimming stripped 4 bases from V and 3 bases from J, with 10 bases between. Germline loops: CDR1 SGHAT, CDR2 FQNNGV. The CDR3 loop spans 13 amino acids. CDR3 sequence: CASSSRTDYEQYF. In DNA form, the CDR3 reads TGTGCCAGCAGCTCGCGGACAGACTACGAGCAGTACTTC. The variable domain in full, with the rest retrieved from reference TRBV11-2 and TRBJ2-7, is EAGVAQSPRYKIIEKRQSVAFWCNPISGHATLYWYQQILGQGPKLLIQFQNNGVVDDSQLPKDRFSAERLKGVDSTLKIQPAKLEDSAVYLCASSSRTDYEQYFGPGTRLTVT.

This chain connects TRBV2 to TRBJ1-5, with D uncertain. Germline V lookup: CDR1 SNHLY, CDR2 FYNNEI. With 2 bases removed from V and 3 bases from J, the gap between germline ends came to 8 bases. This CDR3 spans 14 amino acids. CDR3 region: CASSESQINQPQHF. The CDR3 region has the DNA TGTGCCAGCAGTGAATCACAGATCAATCAGCCCCAGCATTTT.

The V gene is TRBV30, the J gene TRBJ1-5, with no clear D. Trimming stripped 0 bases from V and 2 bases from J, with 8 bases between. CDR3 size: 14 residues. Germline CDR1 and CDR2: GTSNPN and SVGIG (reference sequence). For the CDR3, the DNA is TGTGCCTGGAGTGTATCTGTTGGCAATCAGCCCCAGCATTTT. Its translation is CAWSVSVGNQPQHF.

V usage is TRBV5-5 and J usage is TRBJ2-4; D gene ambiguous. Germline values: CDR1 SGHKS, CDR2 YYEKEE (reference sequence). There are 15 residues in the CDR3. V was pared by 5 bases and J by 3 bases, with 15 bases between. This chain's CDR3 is CASRLGVGNKNIQYF. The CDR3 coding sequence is TGTGCCAGCAGACTGGGCGTAGGGAACAAAAACATTCAGTACTTC.

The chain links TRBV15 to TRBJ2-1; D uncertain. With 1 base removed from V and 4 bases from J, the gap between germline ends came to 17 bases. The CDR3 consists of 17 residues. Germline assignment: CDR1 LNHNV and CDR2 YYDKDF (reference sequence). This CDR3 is CATSRVSVITGYNEQFF. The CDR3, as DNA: TGTGCCACCAGCAGAGTTTCTGTTATCACCGGGTACAATGAGCAGTTCTTC.

The CDR3 region has the DNA TGTGCCAGCAGCTACGCCCCGGGACTAGCGGGGGAGGGGACAGATACGCAGTATTTT. Its protein product is CASSYAPGLAGEGTDTQYF. The chain employs TRBV7-9 and TRBJ2-3; 14 bases match TRBD2. CDR1 is SEHNR, CDR2 FQNEAQ, per germline (reference sequence). Trimming took 4 bases from V and 3 from J; bases not matched to a gene: 12. There are 19 residues in the CDR3.

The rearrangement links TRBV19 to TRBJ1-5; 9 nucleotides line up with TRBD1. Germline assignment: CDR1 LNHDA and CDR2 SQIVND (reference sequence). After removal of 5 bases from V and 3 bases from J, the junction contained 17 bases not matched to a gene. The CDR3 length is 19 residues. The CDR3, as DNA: TGTGCCAGTAGTGCACCGGGACAGGGAATATGGGGCATCAATCAGCCCCAGCATTTT. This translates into CASSAPGQGIWGINQPQHF.

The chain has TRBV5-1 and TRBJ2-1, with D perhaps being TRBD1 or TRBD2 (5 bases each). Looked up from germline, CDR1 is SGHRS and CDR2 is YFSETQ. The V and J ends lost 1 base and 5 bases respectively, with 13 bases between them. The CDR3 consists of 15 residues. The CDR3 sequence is CASSLQRGVNNEQFF. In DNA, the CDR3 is TGCGCCAGCAGCTTGCAAAGGGGAGTGAACAATGAGCAGTTCTTC.

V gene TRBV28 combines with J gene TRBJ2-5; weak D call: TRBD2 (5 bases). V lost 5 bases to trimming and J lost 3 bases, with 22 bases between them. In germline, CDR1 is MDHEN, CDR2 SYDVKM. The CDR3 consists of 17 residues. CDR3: CASSRRVHGSREETQYF. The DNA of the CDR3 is TGTGCCAGCAGTCGAAGGGTCCATGGGAGTCGGGAAGAGACCCAGTACTTC. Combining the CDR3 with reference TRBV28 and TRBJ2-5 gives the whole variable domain DVKVTQSSRYLVKRTGEKVFLECVQDMDHENMFWYRQDPGLGLRLIYFSYDVKMKEKGDIPEGYSVSREKKERFSLILESASTNQTSMYLCASSRRVHGSREETQYFGPGTRLLVL.